This T cell receptor (beta chain) was sequenced in a study of OX40 agonist ivuxolimab in advanced cancers. V dropped 2 bases and J dropped 2 bases, with 9 bases sitting between them. The germline gives CDR1 MNHEY, CDR2 SMNVEV (reference sequence). This CDR3 spans 14 amino acids. Profiled with immunoSEQ multiplex PCR; TCRdb holds only in-frame clones, not every one. This repertoire shows about 70,000 clones, roughly 80% found once; its top ten account for around 0.96%. This TCR was recovered from an adult with an advanced solid tumor such as melanoma, head and neck, liver or kidney cancer. The specimen comprised CD4+ or CD8+ T cells sorted from blood, sampled in a trial of the OX40 agonist ivuxolimab. The V gene is TRBV27, the J gene TRBJ2-5; a possible D gene is TRBD1 (5 bases). CDR3 amino acids: CASSLQGLQETQYF. The CDR3 DNA reads TGTGCCAGCAGTTTACAGGGTTTACAAGAGACCCAGTACTTC.